A single sample is the source of the 32 T cell receptor beta chains below, sequenced in a study of cytomegalovirus exposure and HLA in healthy donors. The PCR employed 60 Vbeta primers together with 13 Jbeta primers. The protocol was immunoSEQ multiplex PCR, while the TCRdb copy is restricted to in-frame clones and leaves out a portion. The table lists roughly 200,000 clones, around four fifths of them singletons. The sample taken for sequencing was PBMCs. The receptors come from an older woman in good health and CMV-seropositive.

The gene calls are TRBV7-2 and TRBJ2-7, with 12 bases lining up with TRBD1. Trimming removed 6 bases from V and 3 bases from J; junction bases left unmatched: 12. The CDR3 is 17 residues long. Germline loops: CDR1 SGHTA, CDR2 FQGNSA. The CDR3 DNA sequence: TGTGCCAGCAGTCTAGCGGGGACAGGGGGCCGAAACTACGAGCAGTACTTC. Amino acid sequence: CASSLAGTGGRNYEQYF.

With respect to this clone: The sample has other DNA sequences that encode this CDR3 too. The rearrangement joins TRBV5-1 to TRBJ1-1, with D possibly TRBD1 on 5 matching bases. The ends were cut back, 0 bases at V and 1 base at J, with 10 bases in the middle. The CDR3 has 15 amino acids. Germline V gene sequence: CDR1 SGHRS, CDR2 YFSETQ. The CDR3 is CASSLVGGGNTEAFF. CDR3 bases: TGCGCCAGCAGCTTGGTCGGGGGGGGGAACACTGAAGCTTTCTTT.

This chain connects TRBV4-2 to TRBJ2-3, with TRBD2 matching over 9 bases. The CDR3 sequence is 16 residues long. V gave up 1 base and J gave up 5 bases; unmatched junction bases: 7. The germline gives CDR1 LGHNA, CDR2 YNFKEQ. As DNA, the CDR3 is TGTGCCAGCAGCCAAGCGGCGGGAGGGCCTGGAGATACGCAGTATTTT. This translates into CASSQAAGGPGDTQYF.

The chain carries TRBV5-6 and TRBJ1-2; no definite D call. Trimming took 4 bases from V and 4 from J, leaving 14 bases between them. CDR3 length: 14 amino acids. CDR1 and CDR2 from the germline V gene are SGHDT and YYEEEE. The CDR3 nucleotides are TGTGCCAGCAGCCCCGACTCCAGCGGCTATGGCTACACCTTC. Protein sequence: CASSPDSSGYGYTF.

This chain joins TRBV6-5 and TRBJ1-4, with no clear D. Germline values: CDR1 MNHEY, CDR2 SVGAGI. The length of the CDR3 is 15 residues. Trimming removed 4 bases from V and 3 bases from J, with 12 bases in between. In DNA form, the CDR3 reads TGTGCCAGCAGTTTATTCCGGGTTTCTAATGAAAAACTGTTTTTT. Amino acids: CASSLFRVSNEKLFF.

This rearrangement joins TRBV7-8 to TRBJ1-5; D unresolved. Germline CDR1 and CDR2: SGHVS and FQNEAQ. This CDR3 comprises 14 residues. Trimming removed 1 base from V and 3 bases from J, with 7 bases in between. The CDR3 spells CASSLDTNNQPQHF. CDR3 DNA sequence: TGTGCCAGCAGCTTAGACACGAACAATCAGCCCCAGCATTTT.

V gene TRBV27 combines with J gene TRBJ1-5; D might be TRBD1 (5 bases). With 4 bases removed from V and 2 bases from J, the gap between germline ends came to 15 bases. Germline V lookup: CDR1 MNHEY, CDR2 SMNVEV (reference sequence). CDR3 length: 16 amino acids. Here the CDR3 reads CASSSAGGLGNQPQHF. The CDR3 nucleotides are TGTGCCAGCAGTTCCGCGGGGGGATTAGGCAATCAGCCCCAGCATTTT.

This clone was seen a few times. The chain recombines TRBV10-3 with TRBJ2-7; weak D call: TRBD1 (6 bases). Trimming took off 6 bases at V and 3 bases at J, with 15 bases between the two ends. Per the germline V gene, CDR1 is ENHRY and CDR2 is SYGVKD. The CDR3 spans 14 residues. The CDR3 protein is CAISTGTNSYEQYF. CDR3 coding DNA: TGTGCCATCAGCACAGGGACGAATAGCTACGAGCAGTACTTC.

The chain has TRBV30 and TRBJ1-5; 9 bases fit TRBD1. The CDR3 length is 13 residues. Per germline, CDR1 GTSNPN and CDR2 SVGIG (reference sequence). The J segment lost 4 bases and the V segment lost 8 bases, leaving 6 bases of the junction unmatched. CDR3 sequence: CAVGDRANQPQHF. The CDR3 DNA reads TGTGCCGTGGGGGACAGGGCTAATCAGCCCCAGCATTTT.

The rearrangement joins TRBV7-8 to TRBJ2-2, with 9 nucleotides matching TRBD2. Per germline, CDR1 SGHVS and CDR2 FQNEAQ. The CDR3 length is 20 residues. V was clipped by 1 base and J by 6 bases; unmatched bases: 18. The CDR3 nucleotides are TGTGCCAGCAGCTTAGTTAGGGCTAGCGGGATAGAAGGAGGGGCCGGGGAGCTGTTTTTT. It translates to CASSLVRASGIEGGAGELFF. The full variable domain, rest sourced from reference TRBV7-8 and TRBJ2-2, is GAGVSQSPRYKVAKRGQDVALRCDPISGHVSLFWYQQALGQGPEFLTYFQNEAQLDKSGLPSDRFFAERPEGSVSTLKIQRTQQEDSAVYLCASSLVRASGIEGGAGELFFGEGSRLTVL.

This clone was counted between two and nine times. J is TRBJ2-7 and V is TRBV5-8; D ambiguous. Germline lookup yields CDR1 SGHTS and CDR2 YDEGEE. With 0 bases removed from V and 0 bases from J, the gap between germline ends came to 10 bases. The CDR3 extends over 15 amino acids. CDR3 bases: TGTGCCAGCAGCTTGGGGCAGGATAGCTCCTACGAGCAGTACTTC. Protein sequence: CASSLGQDSSYEQYF.

The chain combines TRBV5-4 with TRBJ2-3; TRBD2 matches at 7 bases. Looked up from germline, CDR1 is SGHNT and CDR2 is YYREEE (reference sequence). V shed 1 base and J 4 bases; nucleotides not matched to a gene: 9. The CDR3 spans 16 residues. This CDR3 reads CASSLYSAGAPDTQYF. The CDR3 DNA is TGTGCCAGCAGCTTGTATTCGGCGGGAGCCCCAGATACGCAGTATTTT. Full variable domain (missing parts from reference TRBV5-4 and TRBJ2-3): ETGVTQSPTHLIKTRGQQVTLRCSSQSGHNTVSWYQQALGQGPQFIFQYYREEENGRGNFPPRFSGLQFPNYSSELNVNALELDDSALYLCASSLYSAGAPDTQYFGPGTRLTVL.

This sequence joins TRBV14 and TRBJ2-5, with D maybe TRBD1 (5 bases). Germline CDR1 reads SGHDN; CDR2 reads FVKESK. This CDR3 has 17 residues. Trimming stripped 0 bases from V and 4 bases from J, with 18 bases between. Here the CDR3 reads CASSQDSGRGSGETQYF. The CDR3 region has the DNA TGTGCCAGCAGCCAAGATTCAGGAAGGGGCTCTGGAGAGACCCAGTACTTC.

The rearrangement links TRBV15 to TRBJ1-2, with D uncertain. Germline-derived CDR1 and CDR2 are LNHNV and YYDKDF (reference sequence). The CDR3 sequence is 16 residues long. V lost 5 bases, J lost 5 bases, and 21 bases lay in between. CDR3 sequence reads: CATSSQRTQFPYGYTF. In DNA, the CDR3 is TGTGCCACCAGCTCCCAGCGGACTCAGTTCCCATATGGCTACACCTTC.

The chain uses TRBV30 and TRBJ2-2; 8 bases agree with TRBD1. This CDR3 comprises 13 residues. Trimming removed 2 bases from V and 6 bases from J; junction bases left unmatched: 2. Germline V lookup: CDR1 GTSNPN, CDR2 SVGIG (reference sequence). CDR3 DNA: TGTGCCTGGAGTTCGACAGGGGCCGGGGAGCTGTTTTTT. This codes for CAWSSTGAGELFF.

The chain employs TRBV27 and TRBJ2-3; unclear D gene. The CDR3 is 11 amino acids. Germline V CDR1 and CDR2: MNHEY, SMNVEV (reference sequence). V lost 5 bases, J lost 6 bases, and 6 bases lay in between. The CDR3 nucleotides read TGTGCCAGCAGTGCCGGGGATACGCAGTATTTT. This encodes CASSAGDTQYF.

This chain joins TRBV7-7 and TRBJ2-5; D perhaps matches TRBD1 (6 bases). Deletions cut 4 bases from V and 4 bases from J, with 16 bases between. Germline V gene lookup returns CDR1 SSHAT and CDR2 FNYEAQ (reference sequence). This CDR3 region has 15 residues. The CDR3, as DNA: TGTGCCAGCAGCTCTACTCGACAGGCCGGAGAGACCCAGTACTTC. This translates into CASSSTRQAGETQYF.

V is TRBV7-3 and J is TRBJ2-3; 12 bases are a match to TRBD2. After removal of 0 bases from V and 6 bases from J, the junction contained 10 bases not matched to a gene. The CDR3 contains 18 residues. Germline V gene data show CDR1 as SGHTA and CDR2 as FQGTGA. DNA for the CDR3: TGTGCCAGCAGCTTAACGAGGCTAGCGGGAGGGCCCGGGGATACGCAGTATTTT. Protein: CASSLTRLAGGPGDTQYF.

This clone has a handful of counts. J is TRBJ2-1 and V is TRBV27; 8 positions agree with TRBD2. Trimming at V came to 6 bases and at J to 6 bases, leaving 4 bases not matched to a gene. This CDR3 has 13 amino acids. Germline values: CDR1 MNHEY, CDR2 SMNVEV (reference sequence). The CDR3 protein is CASRLGTSNEQFF. The CDR3 coding sequence is TGTGCCAGCAGACTCGGGACTAGCAATGAGCAGTTCTTC.

This clone turned up a few times. This rearrangement joins TRBV11-3 to TRBJ2-2; D possibly corresponds to TRBD2 (6 bases). Germline V CDR1 and CDR2: SGHNT, YENEEA. V was cut by 1 base and J by 3 bases, with 12 bases left in between. The CDR3 has 16 residues. The CDR3 loop is CASSLGGTGDTGELFF. CDR3 in DNA: TGTGCCAGCAGCTTAGGTGGGACGGGGGACACCGGGGAGCTGTTTTTT.

The chain has TRBV6-5 and TRBJ2-6, with TRBD1 matching 7 bases. The CDR3 totals 15 residues. Germline CDR1 MNHEY, CDR2 SVGAGI. V was pared by 6 bases and J by 2 bases, with 4 bases of the junction left unmatched. CDR3 coding DNA: TGTGCCAGCAGCATCGGACAGGCTGGGGCCAACGTCCTGACTTTC. As protein: CASSIGQAGANVLTF.

This sequence joins TRBV2 and TRBJ2-3; tentative D call: TRBD2 (6 bases). Trimming stripped 8 bases from V and 2 bases from J, with 14 bases between. The CDR3 length is 14 residues. The germline gives CDR1 SNHLY, CDR2 FYNNEI. The CDR3 region is CASVERVYTDTQYF. The CDR3 region has the DNA TGTGCCAGCGTCGAGCGGGTTTACACAGATACGCAGTATTTT.

The chain combines TRBV5-6 with TRBJ2-7; D not resolved. In germline, CDR1 is SGHDT, CDR2 YYEEEE. V lost 6 bases and J lost 1, with 8 bases in between. The CDR3 sequence is 12 residues long. The CDR3 loop is CASTKQSYEQYF. The CDR3, as DNA: TGTGCCAGCACGAAACAATCCTACGAGCAGTACTTC.

V gene TRBV4-3 combines with J gene TRBJ2-6, with 11 bases identical to TRBD1. Germline V gene sequence: CDR1 LGHNA, CDR2 YSLEER. The V gene end was trimmed by 4 bases and the J gene end by 2 bases; junction bases not matched to a gene: 7. The CDR3 has 18 residues. The CDR3 sequence: CASSPGTGGSAGANVLTF. CDR3 DNA sequence: TGCGCCAGCAGCCCGGGGACAGGGGGGTCAGCTGGGGCCAACGTCCTGACTTTC.

The chain uses TRBV7-8 and TRBJ1-1; D not resolved. V lost 1 base to trimming and J lost 5 bases, with 5 bases between them. Germline CDR1 is SGHVS and CDR2 is FQNEAQ. CDR3 length: 12 amino acids. CDR3 loop: CASSLGETEAFF. The CDR3 bases are TGTGCCAGCAGCTTAGGGGAGACTGAAGCTTTCTTT.

V is TRBV28 and J is TRBJ1-2; perhaps TRBD1 as D (6 bases). Between the trimmed V and J ends, which lost 9 bases and 2 bases, there was a span of 13 bases. Per the germline V gene, CDR1 is MDHEN and CDR2 is SYDVKM. CDR3 length: 13 amino acids. CDR3 sequence: CASTQDSNYGYTF. The DNA for the CDR3 is TGTGCCAGTACACAGGACAGCAACTATGGCTACACCTTC.

The J gene is TRBJ2-7, the V gene TRBV5-1, with TRBD1 identical over 8 bases. The length of the CDR3 is 15 residues. The germline V gene encodes CDR1 SGHRS and CDR2 YFSETQ. Germline trimming cut 0 bases from V and 3 bases from J; bases unmatched to any gene: 5. The CDR3 loop reads CASSLAAGGFYEQYF. The CDR3 DNA sequence: TGCGCCAGCAGCTTGGCCGCAGGGGGCTTCTACGAGCAGTACTTC.

V and J are TRBV9 and TRBJ2-3; 9 nucleotides line up with TRBD1. The ends lost 4 bases at V and 3 bases at J; junction bases unmatched: 3. The germline V gene has CDR1 SGDLS and CDR2 YYNGEE. There are 14 residues in the CDR3. The CDR3 region has the DNA TGTGCCAGCAGCAAGGACAGGGGAACAGATACGCAGTATTTT. Translated: CASSKDRGTDTQYF.

This chain uses TRBV28 with TRBJ2-5; 8 nucleotides match TRBD1. TRBJ2-7 explains the end of the DNA better; the J call may be wrong. Germline V gene data show CDR1 as MDHEN and CDR2 as SYDVKM. The CDR3 spans 13 residues. CDR3 residues: CASIRDRQHEQYF. The CDR3 bases are TGTGCCAGCATCCGGGACAGGCAACACGAGCAGTACTTC.

This clone was observed a few times. The rearrangement links TRBV7-9 to TRBJ1-1; possibly TRBD1 for D (5 bases). Germline CDR1 and CDR2: SEHNR and FQNEAQ (reference sequence). CDR3 length equals 14 residues. The V and J ends lost 4 bases and 0 bases respectively, with 9 bases between them. CDR3 residues: CASSWSGVNTEAFF. The CDR3 region has the DNA TGTGCCAGCAGCTGGTCGGGGGTGAACACTGAAGCTTTCTTT. The full variable domain, rest sourced from reference TRBV7-9 and TRBJ1-1, is DTGVSQNPRHKITKRGQNVTFRCDPISEHNRLYWYRQTLGQGPEFLTYFQNEAQLEKSRLLSDRFSAERPKGSFSTLEIQRTEQGDSAMYLCASSWSGVNTEAFFGQGTRLTVV.

The V call is TRBV6-6, the J call TRBJ2-7; 9 bases match TRBD2. After removal of 6 bases from V and 0 bases from J, the junction contained 6 bases not matched to a gene. The CDR3 runs to 15 residues. Per germline, CDR1 MNHNY and CDR2 SVGAGI (reference sequence). CDR3: CASSYLAGSSYEQYF. CDR3 coding DNA: TGTGCCAGCAGCTATCTAGCGGGGAGCTCCTACGAGCAGTACTTC.

The chain recombines TRBV5-1 with TRBJ1-1, with a possible D match to TRBD1 (6 bases). V shed 3 bases and J shed 5 bases, with 11 bases lying between them. In germline, CDR1 is SGHRS, CDR2 YFSETQ. The CDR3 has 13 amino acids. In nucleotides, the CDR3 is TGCGCCAGCAGCTCTCAGGGGAGTACTGAAGCTTTCTTT. This encodes CASSSQGSTEAFF.